This T cell receptor beta chain is from a study of Ad26.COV2.S vaccination and SARS-CoV-2 variants. Study at large: Ad26.COV2.S shots went into the muscle once or twice, 56 days apart. General study points: Post-vaccination breadth of spike-specific CD8+ and CD4+ T cell responses was reportedly substantial.

Treatment of the sample: roughly 20 received Ad26.COV2.S at low or high dose, single or two shots; roughly five received placebo; per-sample allocation not given. The samples were gathered on day 63 after the first injection of vaccine or placebo. An Ad26 vector that expressed Wuhan-strain SARS-CoV-2 spike constituted the vaccine. This CDR3 has 16 residues. The germline V gene encodes CDR1 SGDLS and CDR2 YYNGEE. The germline V and J ends were trimmed by 1 base and 4 bases, with 14 bases remaining between them. Sequencing used immunoSEQ multiplex PCR; TCRdb keeps in-frame clones, though not all of them. This table has 430,000 or so clones, nearly 90% appearing once. Comments on this clone: Antigen specificity is unknown.

This specimen consisted of peripheral blood, obtained in a trial of Ad26.COV2.S vaccine versus placebo. V and J are TRBV9 and TRBJ2-2; D might be TRBD1 (7 bases). This receptor was obtained from a person between 18 and 60 years old who received the Ad26.COV2.S COVID-19 vaccine or a placebo. The CDR3 nucleotides are TGTGCCAGCAGCGTAAGGGGGGACAGAGTCACCGGGGAGCTGTTTTTT. As protein: CASSVRGDRVTGELFF.